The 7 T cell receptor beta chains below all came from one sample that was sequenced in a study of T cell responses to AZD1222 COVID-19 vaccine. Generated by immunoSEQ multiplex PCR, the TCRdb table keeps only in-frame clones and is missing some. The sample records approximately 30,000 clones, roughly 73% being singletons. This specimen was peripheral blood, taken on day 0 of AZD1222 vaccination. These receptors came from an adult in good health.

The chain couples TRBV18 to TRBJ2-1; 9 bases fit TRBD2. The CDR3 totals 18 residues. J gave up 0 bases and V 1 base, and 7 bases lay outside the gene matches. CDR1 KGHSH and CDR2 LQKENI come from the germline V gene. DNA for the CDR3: TGTGCCAGCTCACCACGCCTAGCGGGGAGTATCTCCTACAATGAGCAGTTCTTC. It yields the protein CASSPRLAGSISYNEQFF.

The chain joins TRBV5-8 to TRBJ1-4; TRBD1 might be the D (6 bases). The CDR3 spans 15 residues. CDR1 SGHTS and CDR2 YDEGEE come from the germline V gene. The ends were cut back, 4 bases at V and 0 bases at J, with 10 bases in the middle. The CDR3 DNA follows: TGTGCCAGCAGCACAGGGATAGCAACTAATGAAAAACTGTTTTTT. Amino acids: CASSTGIATNEKLFF.

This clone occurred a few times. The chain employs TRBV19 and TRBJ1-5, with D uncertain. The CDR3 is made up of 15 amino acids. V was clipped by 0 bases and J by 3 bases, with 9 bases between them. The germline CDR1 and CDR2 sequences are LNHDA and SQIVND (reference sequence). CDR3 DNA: TGTGCCAGTAGTATAGATCGAGGGAACAATCAGCCCCAGCATTTT. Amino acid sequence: CASSIDRGNNQPQHF.

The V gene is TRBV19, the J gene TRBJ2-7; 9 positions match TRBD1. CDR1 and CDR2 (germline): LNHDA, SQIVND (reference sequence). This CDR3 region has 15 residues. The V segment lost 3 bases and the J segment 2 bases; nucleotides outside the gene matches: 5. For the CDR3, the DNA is TGTGCCAGTAGTATCTGGGGACAGGGAACCTACGAGCAGTACTTC. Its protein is CASSIWGQGTYEQYF.

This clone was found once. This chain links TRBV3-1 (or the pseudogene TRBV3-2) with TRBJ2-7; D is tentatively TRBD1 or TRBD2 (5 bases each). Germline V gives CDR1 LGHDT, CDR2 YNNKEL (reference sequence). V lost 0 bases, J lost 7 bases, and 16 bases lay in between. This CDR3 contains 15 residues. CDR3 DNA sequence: TGTGCCAGCAGCCAAGAGCCGGGGCGGGCCCGGGAGCAGTACTTC. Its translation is CASSQEPGRAREQYF.

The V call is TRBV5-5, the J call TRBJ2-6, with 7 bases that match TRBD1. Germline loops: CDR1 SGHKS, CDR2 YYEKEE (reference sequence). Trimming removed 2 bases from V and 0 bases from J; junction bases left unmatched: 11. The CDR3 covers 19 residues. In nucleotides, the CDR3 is TGTGCCAGCAGCTTTAGTGGGGACAGATACTCCTCTGGGGCCAACGTCCTGACTTTC. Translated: CASSFSGDRYSSGANVLTF.

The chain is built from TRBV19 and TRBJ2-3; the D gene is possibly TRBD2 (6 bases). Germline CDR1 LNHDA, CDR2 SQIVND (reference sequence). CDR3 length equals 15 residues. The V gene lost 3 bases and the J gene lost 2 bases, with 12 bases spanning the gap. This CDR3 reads CASSIPRENTDTQYF. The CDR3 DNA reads TGTGCCAGTAGTATCCCCCGGGAGAACACAGATACGCAGTATTTT.